These 7 T cell receptor beta chains were all obtained from the same sample, sequenced in a study of low-dose radiotherapy and immunotherapy resistance in tumors. Time point meaning: before trial treatment. Covering alpha and beta chains, TRAV- and TRBV-specific primers were used for the first-strand cDNA. Both a constant-region primer and a V-primer adapter served to amplify TCRs across roughly 22 PCR cycles. A single record per CDR3 protein comes from TCRdb applying MiXCR to the reads. The data contain 65,000 to 100,000 distinct CDR3 sequences, over 15% of them singletons. Here the sequenced sample was PBMCs, taken before treatment. The receptors here all came from a male donor with prostate cancer.

This clonotype was counted at least ten times. The rearrangement joins TRBV7-6 to TRBJ2-1; D ambiguous. Trimming removed 1 base from V and 6 bases from J, with 7 bases in between. Germline V gene sequence: CDR1 SGHVS, CDR2 FNYEAQ. The CDR3 consists of 13 residues. The CDR3 is CASSLEWGNEQFF. The CDR3 nucleotides are TGTGCCAGCAGCTTAGAGTGGGGCAATGAGCAGTTCTTC.

The V and J genes are TRBV3-1 and TRBJ2-5; weak D call: TRBD1 (5 bases). CDR1 and CDR2 (germline): LGHDT, YNNKEL (reference sequence). The CDR3 contains 15 residues. Trimming pared 1 base from V and 5 bases from J, leaving 14 bases between. CDR3 in DNA: TGTGCCAGCAGCCAAGGAGCAGGGTTATGGGAGACCCAGTACTTC. Protein product: CASSQGAGLWETQYF.

In this sample, this clonotype turned up many times. V gene TRBV5-5 combines with J gene TRBJ2-3; D is unclear. CDR3 size: 14 residues. Trimming left V 3 bases short and J 5 bases short, with 13 bases between. In germline, CDR1 is SGHKS, CDR2 YYEKEE (reference sequence). CDR3 loop: CASSSGGDRDTQYF. The CDR3 nucleotides read TGTGCCAGCAGCTCCGGTGGGGATCGAGATACGCAGTATTTT.

This clonotype was seen ten or more times. The V call is TRBV4-2, the J call TRBJ2-3, with 8 positions matching TRBD2. CDR3 length equals 17 residues. V lost 1 base, J lost 3 bases, and 9 bases stayed unmatched. CDR1 LGHNA and CDR2 YNFKEQ come from the germline V gene. CDR3 sequence reads: CASSQGSSGGETDTQYF. The CDR3 DNA sequence: TGTGCCAGCAGCCAAGGTTCCAGCGGGGGTGAGACAGATACGCAGTATTTT.

This clonotype was counted ten times or more. This chain connects TRBV20-1 to TRBJ2-7; D is undetermined. CDR3 size: 11 residues. V was cut by 1 base and J by 5 bases, with 6 bases left in between. Germline V CDR1 and CDR2: DFQATT, SNEGSKA (reference sequence). CDR3 sequence (DNA): TGCAGTGCTAGAGGGCACCACGAGCAGTACTTC. It specifies CSARGHHEQYF.

This clonotype showed up many times. The V gene is TRBV5-6, the J gene TRBJ2-3; tentatively, D is TRBD2 (5 bases). Between the trimmed V and J ends, which lost 5 bases and 1 base, there was a span of 20 bases. Germline V lookup: CDR1 SGHDT, CDR2 YYEEEE. The CDR3 runs to 17 residues. The CDR3 here is CASRGTGIRNGTDTQYF. CDR3 DNA sequence: TGTGCCAGCAGGGGAACCGGGATCAGAAATGGCACAGATACGCAGTATTTT.

This clonotype was counted many times. The rearrangement uses TRBV6-5 and TRBJ1-5; D perhaps matches TRBD1 (5 bases). Germline lookup yields CDR1 MNHEY and CDR2 SVGAGI. The V end lost 2 bases, the J end lost 9 bases, and 14 bases lay between the germline ends. The CDR3 sequence is 14 residues long. DNA of the CDR3: TGTGCCAGCAGTTACCGCAGCGACGGGGGGCCCCAGCATTTT. Its translation: CASSYRSDGGPQHF.